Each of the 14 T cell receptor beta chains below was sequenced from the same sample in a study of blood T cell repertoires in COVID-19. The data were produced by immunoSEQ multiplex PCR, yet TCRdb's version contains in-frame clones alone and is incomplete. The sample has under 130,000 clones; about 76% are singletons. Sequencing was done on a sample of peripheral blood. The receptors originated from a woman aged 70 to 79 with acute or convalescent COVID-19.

The CDR3 here is CAISESSGQETQYF. CDR3 sequence (DNA): TGTGCCATCAGTGAATCTTCAGGCCAAGAGACCCAGTACTTC. This sequence joins TRBV10-3 and TRBJ2-5; D is undetermined. The V end was cut by 3 bases, the J end by 1 base, with 9 bases between. Germline V gene sequence: CDR1 ENHRY, CDR2 SYGVKD. CDR3 length: 14 amino acids.

The CDR3 loop is CASSGQARVNQPQHF. Written as DNA, the CDR3 is TGTGCCAGCAGCGGACAGGCACGGGTCAATCAGCCCCAGCATTTT. The V call is TRBV2, the J call TRBJ1-5, with 7 bases identical to TRBD1. The J segment lost 3 bases and the V segment lost 6 bases, leaving 8 bases of the junction unmatched. Germline V CDR1 and CDR2: SNHLY, FYNNEI. CDR3 size: 15 residues.

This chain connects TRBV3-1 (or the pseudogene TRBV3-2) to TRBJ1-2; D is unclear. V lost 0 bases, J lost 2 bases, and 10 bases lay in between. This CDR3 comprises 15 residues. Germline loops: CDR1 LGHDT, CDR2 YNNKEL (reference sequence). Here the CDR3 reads CASSQEVRGNYGYTF. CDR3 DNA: TGTGCCAGCAGCCAAGAAGTCCGCGGGAACTATGGCTACACCTTC.

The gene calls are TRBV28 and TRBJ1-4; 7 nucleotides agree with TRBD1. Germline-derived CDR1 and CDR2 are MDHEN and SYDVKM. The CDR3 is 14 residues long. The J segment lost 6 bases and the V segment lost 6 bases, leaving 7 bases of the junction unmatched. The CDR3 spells CASRVGGRDEKLFF. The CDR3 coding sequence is TGTGCCAGCAGAGTAGGGGGCCGGGATGAAAAACTGTTTTTT.

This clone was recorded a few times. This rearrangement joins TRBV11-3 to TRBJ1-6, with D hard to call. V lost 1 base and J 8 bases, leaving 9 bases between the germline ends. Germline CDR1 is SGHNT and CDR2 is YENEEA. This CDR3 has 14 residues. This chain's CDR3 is CASSLGSADSPLHF. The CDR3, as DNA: TGTGCCAGCAGCTTAGGCTCTGCGGATTCACCCCTCCACTTT.

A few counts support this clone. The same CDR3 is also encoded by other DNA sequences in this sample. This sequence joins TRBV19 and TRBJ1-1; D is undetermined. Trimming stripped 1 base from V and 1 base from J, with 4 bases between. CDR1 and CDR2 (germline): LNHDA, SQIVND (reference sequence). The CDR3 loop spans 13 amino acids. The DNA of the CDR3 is TGTGCCAGTAGTATAGGCAGGAACACTGAAGCTTTCTTT. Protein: CASSIGRNTEAFF.

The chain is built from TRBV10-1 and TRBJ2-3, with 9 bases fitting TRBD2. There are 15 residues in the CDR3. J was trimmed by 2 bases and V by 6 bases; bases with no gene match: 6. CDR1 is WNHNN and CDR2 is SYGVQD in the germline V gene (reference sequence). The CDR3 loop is CASRPSGAPTDTQYF. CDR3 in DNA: TGCGCCAGCAGACCTAGCGGGGCGCCCACAGATACGCAGTATTTT.

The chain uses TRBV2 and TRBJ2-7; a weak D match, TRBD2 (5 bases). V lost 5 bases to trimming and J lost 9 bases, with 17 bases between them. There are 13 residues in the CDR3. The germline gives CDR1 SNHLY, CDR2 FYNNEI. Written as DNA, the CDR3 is TGTGCCAGCAGTACTAGAAAGGATAGGGTGCAGTACTTC. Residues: CASSTRKDRVQYF.

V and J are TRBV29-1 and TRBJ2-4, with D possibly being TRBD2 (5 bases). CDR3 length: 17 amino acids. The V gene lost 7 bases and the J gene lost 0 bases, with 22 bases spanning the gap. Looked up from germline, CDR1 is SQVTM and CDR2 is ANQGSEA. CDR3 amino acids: CSARTAPDRIAKNIQYF. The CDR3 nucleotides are TGCAGCGCCCGGACTGCGCCTGACCGAATAGCCAAAAACATTCAGTACTTC.

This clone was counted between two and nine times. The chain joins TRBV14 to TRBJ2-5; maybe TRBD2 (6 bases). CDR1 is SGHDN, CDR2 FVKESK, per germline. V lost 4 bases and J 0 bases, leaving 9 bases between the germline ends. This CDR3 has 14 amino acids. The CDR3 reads CASSLRDYQETQYF. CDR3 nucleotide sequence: TGTGCCAGCAGCCTAAGGGACTACCAAGAGACCCAGTACTTC.

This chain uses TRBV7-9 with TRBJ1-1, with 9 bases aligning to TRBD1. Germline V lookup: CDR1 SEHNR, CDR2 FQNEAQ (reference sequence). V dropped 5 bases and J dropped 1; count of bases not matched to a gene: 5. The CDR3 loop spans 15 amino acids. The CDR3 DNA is TGTGCCAGCAGCCTAGGGACAGGGCGGAACACTGAAGCTTTCTTT. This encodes CASSLGTGRNTEAFF.

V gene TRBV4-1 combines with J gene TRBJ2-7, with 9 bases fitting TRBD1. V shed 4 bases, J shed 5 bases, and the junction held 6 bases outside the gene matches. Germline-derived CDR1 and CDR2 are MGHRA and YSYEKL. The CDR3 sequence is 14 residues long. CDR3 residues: CASSPGTGRHEQYF. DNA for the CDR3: TGCGCCAGCAGCCCCGGGACAGGGAGACACGAGCAGTACTTC.

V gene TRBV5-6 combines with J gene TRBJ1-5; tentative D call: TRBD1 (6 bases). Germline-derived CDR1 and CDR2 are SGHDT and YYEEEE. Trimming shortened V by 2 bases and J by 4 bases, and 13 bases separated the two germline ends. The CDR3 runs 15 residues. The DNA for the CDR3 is TGTGCCAGCAGCTTCTACCGGGACACTAATCAGCCCCAGCATTTT. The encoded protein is CASSFYRDTNQPQHF.

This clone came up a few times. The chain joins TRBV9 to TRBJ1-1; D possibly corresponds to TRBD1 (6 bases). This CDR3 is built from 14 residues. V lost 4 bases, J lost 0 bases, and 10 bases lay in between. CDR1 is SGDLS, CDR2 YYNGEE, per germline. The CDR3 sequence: CASSPRGLNTEAFF. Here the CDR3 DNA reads TGTGCCAGCAGCCCCAGGGGTCTGAACACTGAAGCTTTCTTT.